This TCR beta chain was recovered during a study of blood T cell repertoires in COVID-19. Study-level information: Sources were T cells, B-cell-depleted T cells, or PBMCs; the material itself was cDNA or gDNA.

This clone came up many times. Original methodology: Quantification of nucleated cells was approximated via reference gene primer amplification. Only in-frame clones appear in the TCRdb table, and some are missing; sequencing was by immunoSEQ multiplex PCR. From that table come the V and J calls and clone size; the DNA was used to work out D and trimming. Altogether some 160,000 clones are present, roughly four fifths being singletons, with the ten largest covering under 15%. Trimming at V came to 5 bases and at J to 0 bases, leaving 7 bases not matched to a gene. The CDR3 runs to 15 residues. Germline V lookup: CDR1 SEHNR, CDR2 FQNEAQ (reference sequence).

The rearrangement uses TRBV7-9 and TRBJ2-7; 7 bases agree with TRBD1. The clonotype was recovered from an older man who had recovered from COVID-19. The sample was peripheral blood. The CDR3 nucleotides are TGTGCCAGCAGCCTGACAGGGTCGAACTCCTACGAGCAGTACTTC. Translating it yields CASSLTGSNSYEQYF.